Presented here are 2 T cell receptor beta chains from one specimen sequenced in a study of cytomegalovirus exposure and HLA in healthy donors. PCR involved 60 Vbeta and 13 Jbeta primers. Measured with immunoSEQ multiplex PCR; TCRdb has only the in-frame clones, and not every one. The data show 200,000 to 250,000 clones, with approximately 82% seen just once and 0.6% to 0.65% held by the top ten. Sequenced: PBMCs. Receptors originate from a man between 18 and 29 years old in good health and CMV-seronegative.

The chain joins TRBV7-2 to TRBJ2-3; no clear D gene. V was pared by 6 bases and J by 1 base, with 11 bases between. Germline V gene sequence: CDR1 SGHTA, CDR2 FQGNSA. The CDR3 is 14 amino acids. The CDR3 DNA follows: TGTGCCAGCAGATATAACACAGGCACAGATACGCAGTATTTT. Its translation is CASRYNTGTDTQYF.

This clone came up once. The chain combines TRBV28 with TRBJ2-7, with TRBD1 matching 7 bases. This CDR3 has 13 residues. CDR1 and CDR2 (germline): MDHEN, SYDVKM. After removal of 6 bases from V and 4 bases from J, the junction contained 6 bases not matched to a gene. CDR3 residues: CASSRDRPYEQYF. In nucleotides, the CDR3 is TGTGCCAGCAGCCGGGACAGACCATACGAGCAGTACTTC.